This record concerns one T cell receptor (beta chain) sequence. No antigen is known for it. This sample was taken from a study of blood T cells in healthy people across ages. The CDR3 runs to 13 residues. Per germline, CDR1 SQVTM and CDR2 ANQGSEA. Trimming took 8 bases from V and 0 from J; bases not matched to a gene: 4. Alongside a J-beta primer mix, a sample-barcoded 5' primer served in a second PCR lasting roughly 6 to 11 cycles. TCRdb used MiXCR to reprocess the 5' RACE reads, holding one entry per CDR3 protein. The sample includes approximately 760,000 distinct CDR3 sequences, 20% to 25% of them seen just once. Study-level points and caveats: With naive T cell percentage, TCR beta diversity showed a strong correlation.

These same data were also listed under a study on T cells of mothers and their children. Per that paper: Reads obtained per mother exceeded 9 million TCR beta CDR3 reads, with roughly 3.3 million obtained per child.

The V call is TRBV29-1, the J call TRBJ2-3, with 8 bases aligning to TRBD2. The receptor comes from a boy younger than 18 in good health. Sequencing was performed on blood. CDR3 region: CSLLAASTDTQYF. For the CDR3, the DNA is TGCAGCTTACTAGCGGCTAGCACAGATACGCAGTATTTT.